The clone carrying this T cell receptor beta chain was seen only a few times. The germline V gene has CDR1 MDHEN and CDR2 SYDVKM. The CDR3 consists of 16 residues. The J segment lost 9 bases and the V segment lost 6 bases, leaving 11 bases of the junction unmatched. The entry originates in a study of blood T cell repertoires in COVID-19. Study-level information: Acute and convalescent COVID-19 samples came from the United States, Italy and Spain. In each case, the material was cDNA or gDNA derived from T cells, B-cell-depleted T cells, or PBMCs.

As processed by the authors: The authors estimated nucleated cell counts from reference gene primer amplification. The method was immunoSEQ multiplex PCR; TCRdb's version includes in-frame clones alone and lacks a portion of them. V and J calls and clone size are as listed in that table; D and trimming were resolved from the DNA. Among 30,000 to 40,000 clones listed, about 85% were seen once. The chain is built from TRBV28 and TRBJ2-1; 13 bases are a match to TRBD2. This receptor was obtained from a man in his 60s with acute or convalescent COVID-19. Sample: peripheral blood. The CDR3 loop reads CASSYEGLAGLGEQFF. The CDR3 DNA reads as TGTGCCAGCAGCTACGAGGGACTAGCGGGACTAGGTGAGCAGTTCTTC.